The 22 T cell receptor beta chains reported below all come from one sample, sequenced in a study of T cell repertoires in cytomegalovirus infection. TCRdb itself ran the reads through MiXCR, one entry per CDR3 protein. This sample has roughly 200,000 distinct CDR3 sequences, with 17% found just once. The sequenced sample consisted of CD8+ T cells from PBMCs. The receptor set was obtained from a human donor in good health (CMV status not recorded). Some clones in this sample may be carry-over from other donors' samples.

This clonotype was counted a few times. CDR3 amino acids: CAISDNREEGSNQPQHF. For the CDR3, the DNA is TGTGCCATCAGCGATAACAGGGAGGAGGGTAGCAATCAGCCCCAGCATTTT. J is TRBJ1-5 and V is TRBV10-3, with D perhaps TRBD1 (6 bases). CDR3 length: 17 residues. V lost 6 bases and J lost 0, with 18 bases in between. CDR1 and CDR2 from the germline V gene are ENHRY and SYGVKD.

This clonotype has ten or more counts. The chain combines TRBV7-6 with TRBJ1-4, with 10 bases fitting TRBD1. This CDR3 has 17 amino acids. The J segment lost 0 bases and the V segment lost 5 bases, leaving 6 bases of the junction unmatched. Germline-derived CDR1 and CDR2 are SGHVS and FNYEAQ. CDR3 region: CASSQRTGGATNEKLFF. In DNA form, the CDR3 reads TGTGCCAGCAGCCAGCGGACAGGGGGGGCAACTAATGAAAAACTGTTTTTT.

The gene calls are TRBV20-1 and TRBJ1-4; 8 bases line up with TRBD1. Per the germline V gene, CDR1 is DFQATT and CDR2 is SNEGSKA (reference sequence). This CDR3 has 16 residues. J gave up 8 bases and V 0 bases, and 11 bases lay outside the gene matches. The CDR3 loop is CSARERQGMRWEKLFF. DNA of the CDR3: TGCAGTGCTAGAGAGAGACAGGGGATGAGGTGGGAAAAACTGTTTTTT.

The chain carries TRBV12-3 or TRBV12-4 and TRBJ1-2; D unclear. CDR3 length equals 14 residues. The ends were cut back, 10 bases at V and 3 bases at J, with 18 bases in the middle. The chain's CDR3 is CATHPGGADYGYTF. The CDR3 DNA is TGTGCCACCCACCCGGGAGGTGCGGACTATGGCTACACCTTC.

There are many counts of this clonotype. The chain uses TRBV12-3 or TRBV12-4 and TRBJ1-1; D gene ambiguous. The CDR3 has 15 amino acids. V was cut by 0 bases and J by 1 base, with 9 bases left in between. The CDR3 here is CASSLAFDKNTEAFF. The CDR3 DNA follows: TGTGCCAGCAGTTTAGCGTTTGACAAGAACACTGAAGCTTTCTTT.

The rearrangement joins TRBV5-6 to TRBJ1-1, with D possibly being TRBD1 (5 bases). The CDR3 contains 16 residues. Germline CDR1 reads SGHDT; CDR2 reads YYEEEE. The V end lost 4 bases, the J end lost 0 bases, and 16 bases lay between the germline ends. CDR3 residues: CASSREQDNMNTEAFF. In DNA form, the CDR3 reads TGTGCCAGCAGCCGTGAGCAGGACAACATGAACACTGAAGCTTTCTTT.

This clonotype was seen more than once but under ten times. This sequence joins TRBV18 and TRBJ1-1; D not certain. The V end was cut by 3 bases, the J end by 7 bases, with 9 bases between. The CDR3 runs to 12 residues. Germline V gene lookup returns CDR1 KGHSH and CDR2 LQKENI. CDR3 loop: CASSPLADEAFF. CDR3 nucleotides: TGTGCCAGCTCACCTTTGGCAGATGAAGCTTTCTTT.

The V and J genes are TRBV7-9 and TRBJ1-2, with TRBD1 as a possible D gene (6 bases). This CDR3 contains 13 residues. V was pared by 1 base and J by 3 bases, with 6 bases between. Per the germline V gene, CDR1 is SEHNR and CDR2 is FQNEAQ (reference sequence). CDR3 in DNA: TGTGCCAGCAGCTTAGGACAGGACTATGGCTACACCTTC. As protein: CASSLGQDYGYTF.

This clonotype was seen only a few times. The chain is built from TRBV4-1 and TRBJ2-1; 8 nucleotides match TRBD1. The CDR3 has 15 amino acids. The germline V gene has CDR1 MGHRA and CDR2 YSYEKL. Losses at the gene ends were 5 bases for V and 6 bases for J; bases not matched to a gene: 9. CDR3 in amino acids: CASSSKNTGGNEQFF. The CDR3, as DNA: TGCGCCAGCAGCTCCAAGAATACAGGGGGCAATGAGCAGTTCTTC.

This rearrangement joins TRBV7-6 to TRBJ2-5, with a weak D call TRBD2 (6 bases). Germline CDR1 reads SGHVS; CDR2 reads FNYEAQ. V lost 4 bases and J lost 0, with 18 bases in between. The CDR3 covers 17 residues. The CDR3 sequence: CASSWGSSGLYQETQYF. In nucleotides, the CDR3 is TGTGCCAGCAGCTGGGGGAGCAGCGGACTATACCAAGAGACCCAGTACTTC.

In DNA, the CDR3 is TGCAGTGCTAGTATGCGGGGGAGCTCCTACAATGAGCAGTTCTTC. It specifies CSASMRGSSYNEQFF. This chain uses TRBV20-1 with TRBJ2-1; 7 bases match TRBD2. The CDR3 is 15 amino acids. Trimming at V came to 3 bases and at J to 0 bases, leaving 5 bases not matched to a gene. The germline V gene encodes CDR1 DFQATT and CDR2 SNEGSKA (reference sequence).

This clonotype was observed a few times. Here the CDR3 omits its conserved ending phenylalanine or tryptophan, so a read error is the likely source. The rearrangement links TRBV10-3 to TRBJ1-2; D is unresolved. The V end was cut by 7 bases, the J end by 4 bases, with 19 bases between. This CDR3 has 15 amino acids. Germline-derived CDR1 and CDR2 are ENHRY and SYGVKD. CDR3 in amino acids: CAIKSDESFFYGYTL. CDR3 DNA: TGTGCCATCAAGTCAGATGAGTCTTTTTTCTATGGCTACACCCTC.

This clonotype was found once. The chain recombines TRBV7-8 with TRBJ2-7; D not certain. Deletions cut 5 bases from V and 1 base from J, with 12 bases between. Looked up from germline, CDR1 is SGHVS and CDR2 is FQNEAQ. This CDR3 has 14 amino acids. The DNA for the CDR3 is TGTGCCAGCAGCGAAGCTAGGATTTCCTACGAGCAGTACTTC. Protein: CASSEARISYEQYF.

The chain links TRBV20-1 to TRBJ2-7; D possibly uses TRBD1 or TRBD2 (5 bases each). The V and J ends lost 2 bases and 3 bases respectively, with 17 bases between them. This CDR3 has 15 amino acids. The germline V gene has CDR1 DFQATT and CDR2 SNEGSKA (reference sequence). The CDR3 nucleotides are TGCAGTGCTAGAACAGGCCTCGACGGGGTCTACGAGCAGTACTTC. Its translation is CSARTGLDGVYEQYF.

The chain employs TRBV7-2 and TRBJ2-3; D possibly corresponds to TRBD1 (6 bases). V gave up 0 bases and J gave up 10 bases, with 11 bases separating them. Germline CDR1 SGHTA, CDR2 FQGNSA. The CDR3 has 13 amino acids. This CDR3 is CASSLARDTSQYF. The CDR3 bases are TGTGCCAGCAGCTTAGCGAGGGACACCTCGCAGTATTTT.

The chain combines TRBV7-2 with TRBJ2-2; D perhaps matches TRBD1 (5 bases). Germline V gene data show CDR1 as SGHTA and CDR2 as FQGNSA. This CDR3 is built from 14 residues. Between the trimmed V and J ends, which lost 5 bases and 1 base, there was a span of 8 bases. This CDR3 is CASSKDRNTGELFF. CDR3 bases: TGTGCCAGCAGCAAAGACAGGAACACCGGGGAGCTGTTTTTT.

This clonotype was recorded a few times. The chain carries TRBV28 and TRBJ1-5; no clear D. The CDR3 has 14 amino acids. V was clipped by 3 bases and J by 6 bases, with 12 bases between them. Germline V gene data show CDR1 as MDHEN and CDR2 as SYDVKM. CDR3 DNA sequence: TGTGCCAGCAGTTTGGGTTTGCGCTCTCAGCCCCAGCATTTT. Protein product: CASSLGLRSQPQHF.

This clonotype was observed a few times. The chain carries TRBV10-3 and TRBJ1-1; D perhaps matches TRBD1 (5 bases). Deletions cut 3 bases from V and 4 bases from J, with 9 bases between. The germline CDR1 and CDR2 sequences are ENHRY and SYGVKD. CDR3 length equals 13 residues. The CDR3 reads CAISDQGPTEAFF. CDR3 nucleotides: TGTGCCATCAGTGATCAGGGTCCCACTGAAGCTTTCTTT.

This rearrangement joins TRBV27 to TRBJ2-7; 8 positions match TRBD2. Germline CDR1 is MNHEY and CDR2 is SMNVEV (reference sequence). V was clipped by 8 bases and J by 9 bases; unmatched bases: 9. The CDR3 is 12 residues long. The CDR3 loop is CASRRGAEGQYF. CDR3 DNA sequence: TGTGCCAGCCGGCGGGGGGCTGAAGGGCAGTACTTC.

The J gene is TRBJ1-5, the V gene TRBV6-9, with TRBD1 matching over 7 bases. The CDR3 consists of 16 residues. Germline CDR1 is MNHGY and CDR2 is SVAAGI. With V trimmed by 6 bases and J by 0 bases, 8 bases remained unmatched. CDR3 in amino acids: CASSHRQGNSNQPQHF. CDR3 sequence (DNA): TGTGCCAGCAGCCACCGACAGGGTAATAGCAATCAGCCCCAGCATTTT.

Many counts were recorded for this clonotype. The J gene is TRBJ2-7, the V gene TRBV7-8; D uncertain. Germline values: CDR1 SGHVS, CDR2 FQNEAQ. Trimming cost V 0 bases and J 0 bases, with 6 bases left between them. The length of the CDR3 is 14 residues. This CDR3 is CASSLASSSYEQYF. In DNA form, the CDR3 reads TGTGCCAGCAGCTTAGCTTCATCCTCCTACGAGCAGTACTTC.

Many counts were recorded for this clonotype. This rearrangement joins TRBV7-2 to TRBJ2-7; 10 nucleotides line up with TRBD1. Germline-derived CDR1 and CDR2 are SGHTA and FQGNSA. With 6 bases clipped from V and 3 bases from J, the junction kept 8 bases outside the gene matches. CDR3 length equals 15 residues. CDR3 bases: TGTGCCAGCAGTTCTCGCCGGGACAGGGGCTACGAGCAGTACTTC. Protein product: CASSSRRDRGYEQYF.